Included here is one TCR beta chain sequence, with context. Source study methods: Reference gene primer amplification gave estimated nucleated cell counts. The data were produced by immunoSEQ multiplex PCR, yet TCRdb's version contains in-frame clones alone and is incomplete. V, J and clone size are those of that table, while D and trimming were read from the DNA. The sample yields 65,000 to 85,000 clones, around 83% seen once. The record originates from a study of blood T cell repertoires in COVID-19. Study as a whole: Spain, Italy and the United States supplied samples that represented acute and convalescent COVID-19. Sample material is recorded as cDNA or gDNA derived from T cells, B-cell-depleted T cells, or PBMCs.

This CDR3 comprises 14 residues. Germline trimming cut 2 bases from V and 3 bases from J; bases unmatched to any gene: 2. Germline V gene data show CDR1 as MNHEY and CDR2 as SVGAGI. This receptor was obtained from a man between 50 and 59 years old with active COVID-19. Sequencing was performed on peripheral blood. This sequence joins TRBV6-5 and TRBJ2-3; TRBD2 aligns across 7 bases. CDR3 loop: CASSYGRETDTQYF. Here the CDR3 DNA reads TGTGCCAGCAGTTACGGGCGGGAGACAGATACGCAGTATTTT.